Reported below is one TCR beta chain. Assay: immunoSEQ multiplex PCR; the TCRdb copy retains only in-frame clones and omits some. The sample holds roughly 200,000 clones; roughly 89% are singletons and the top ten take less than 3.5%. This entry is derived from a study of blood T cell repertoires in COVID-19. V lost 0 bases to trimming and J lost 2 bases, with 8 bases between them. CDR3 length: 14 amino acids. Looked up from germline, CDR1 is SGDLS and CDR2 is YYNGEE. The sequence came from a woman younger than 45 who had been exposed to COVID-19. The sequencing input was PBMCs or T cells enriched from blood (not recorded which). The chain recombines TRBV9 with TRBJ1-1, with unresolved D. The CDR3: CASSVGAENTEAFF. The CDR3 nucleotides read TGTGCCAGCAGCGTAGGGGCAGAAAACACTGAAGCTTTCTTT.